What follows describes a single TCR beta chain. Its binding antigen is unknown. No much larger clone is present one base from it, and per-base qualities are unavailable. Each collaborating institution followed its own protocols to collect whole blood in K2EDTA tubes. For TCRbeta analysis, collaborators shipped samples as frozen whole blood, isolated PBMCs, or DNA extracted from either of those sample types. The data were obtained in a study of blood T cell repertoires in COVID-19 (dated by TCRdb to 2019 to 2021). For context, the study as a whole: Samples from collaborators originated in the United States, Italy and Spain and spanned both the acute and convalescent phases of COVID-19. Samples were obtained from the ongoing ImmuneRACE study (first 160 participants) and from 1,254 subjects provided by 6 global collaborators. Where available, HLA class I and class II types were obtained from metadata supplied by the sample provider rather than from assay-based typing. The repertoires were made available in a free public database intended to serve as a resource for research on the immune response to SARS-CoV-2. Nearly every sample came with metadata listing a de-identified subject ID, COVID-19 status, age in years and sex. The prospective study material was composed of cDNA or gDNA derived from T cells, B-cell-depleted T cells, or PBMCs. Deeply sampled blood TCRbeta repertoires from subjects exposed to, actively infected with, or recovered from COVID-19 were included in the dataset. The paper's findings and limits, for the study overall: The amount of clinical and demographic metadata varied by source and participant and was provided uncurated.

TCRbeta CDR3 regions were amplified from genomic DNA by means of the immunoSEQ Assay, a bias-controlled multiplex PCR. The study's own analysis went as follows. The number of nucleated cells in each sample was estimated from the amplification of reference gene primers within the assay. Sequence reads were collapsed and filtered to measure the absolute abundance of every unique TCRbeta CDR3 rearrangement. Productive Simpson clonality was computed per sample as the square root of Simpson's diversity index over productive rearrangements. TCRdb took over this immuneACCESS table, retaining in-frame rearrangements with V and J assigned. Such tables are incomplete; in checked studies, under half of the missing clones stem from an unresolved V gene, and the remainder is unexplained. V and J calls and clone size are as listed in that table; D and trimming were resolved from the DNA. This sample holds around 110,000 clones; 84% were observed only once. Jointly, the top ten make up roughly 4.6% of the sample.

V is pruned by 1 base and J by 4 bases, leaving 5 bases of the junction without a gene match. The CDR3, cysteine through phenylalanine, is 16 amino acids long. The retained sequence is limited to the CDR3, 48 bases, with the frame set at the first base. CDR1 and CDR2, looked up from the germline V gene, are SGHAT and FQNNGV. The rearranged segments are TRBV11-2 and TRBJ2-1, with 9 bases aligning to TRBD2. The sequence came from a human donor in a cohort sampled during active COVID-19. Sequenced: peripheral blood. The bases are TGTGCCAGCAGCTTAGTTGTAGCGGGAGTTTACAATGAGCAGTTCTTC. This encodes CASSLVVAGVYNEQFF.